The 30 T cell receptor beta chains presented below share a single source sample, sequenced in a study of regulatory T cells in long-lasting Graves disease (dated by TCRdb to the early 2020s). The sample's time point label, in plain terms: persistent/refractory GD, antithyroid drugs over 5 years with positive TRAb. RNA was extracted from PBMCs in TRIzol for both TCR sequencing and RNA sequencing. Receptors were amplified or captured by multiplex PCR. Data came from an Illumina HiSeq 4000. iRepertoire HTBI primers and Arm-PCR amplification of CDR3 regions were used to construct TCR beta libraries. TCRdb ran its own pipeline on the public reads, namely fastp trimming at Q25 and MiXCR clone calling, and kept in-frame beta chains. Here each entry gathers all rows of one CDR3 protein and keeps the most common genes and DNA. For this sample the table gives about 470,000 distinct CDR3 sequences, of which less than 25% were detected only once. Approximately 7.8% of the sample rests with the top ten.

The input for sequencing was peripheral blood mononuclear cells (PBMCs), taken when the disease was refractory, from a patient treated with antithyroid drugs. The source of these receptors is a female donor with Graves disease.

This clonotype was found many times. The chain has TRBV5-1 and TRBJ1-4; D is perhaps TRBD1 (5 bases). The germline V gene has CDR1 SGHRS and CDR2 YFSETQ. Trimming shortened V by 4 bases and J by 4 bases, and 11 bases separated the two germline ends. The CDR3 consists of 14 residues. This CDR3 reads CASSLGLGNEKLFF. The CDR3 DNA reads TGCGCCAGCAGCCTGGGACTCGGTAATGAAAAACTGTTTTTT. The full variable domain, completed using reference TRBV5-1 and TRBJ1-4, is KAGVTQTPRYLIKTRGQQVTLSCSPISGHRSVSWYQQTPGQGLQFLFEYFSETQRNKGNFPGRFSGRQFSNSRSEMNVSTLELGDSALYLCASSLGLGNEKLFFGSGTQLSVL.

CDR3 amino acids: CASSLSSPPGELFF. The CDR3 DNA follows: TGCGCCAGCAGCTTGTCGTCCCCGCCCGGGGAGCTGTTTTTT. The V and J genes are TRBV5-1 and TRBJ2-2; D not resolved. V lost 1 base and J lost 6, with 10 bases in between. There are 14 residues in the CDR3. Germline lookup yields CDR1 SGHRS and CDR2 YFSETQ.

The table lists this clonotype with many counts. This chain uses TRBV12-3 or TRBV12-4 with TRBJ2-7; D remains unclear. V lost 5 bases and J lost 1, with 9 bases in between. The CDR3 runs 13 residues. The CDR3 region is CASSLRLSYEQYF. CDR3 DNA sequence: TGTGCCAGCAGTCTTAGATTATCCTACGAGCAGTACTTC.

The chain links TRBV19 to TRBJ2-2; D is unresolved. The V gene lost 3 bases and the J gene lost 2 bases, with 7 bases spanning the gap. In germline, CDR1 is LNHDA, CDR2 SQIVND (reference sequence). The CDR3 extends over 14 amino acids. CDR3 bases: TGTGCCAGTAGTATGGGTATAAACACCGGGGAGCTGTTTTTT. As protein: CASSMGINTGELFF.

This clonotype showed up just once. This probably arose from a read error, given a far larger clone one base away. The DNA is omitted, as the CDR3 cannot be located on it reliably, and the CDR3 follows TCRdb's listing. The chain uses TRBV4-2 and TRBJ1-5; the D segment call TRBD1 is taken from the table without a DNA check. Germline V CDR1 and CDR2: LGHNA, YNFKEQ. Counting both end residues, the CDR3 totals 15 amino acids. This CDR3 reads CASSLWGAGNQPRHF.

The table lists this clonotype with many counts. CDR3 region: CASSETTGGVETQYF. CDR3 in DNA: TGTGCCAGCAGTGAGACGACAGGGGGTGTGGAGACCCAGTACTTC. This chain connects TRBV2 to TRBJ2-5, with TRBD1 matching over 9 bases. V trimming: 3 bases; J trimming: 5 bases; junction bases outside the gene matches: 7. Germline V CDR1 and CDR2: SNHLY, FYNNEI. CDR3 length: 15 amino acids.

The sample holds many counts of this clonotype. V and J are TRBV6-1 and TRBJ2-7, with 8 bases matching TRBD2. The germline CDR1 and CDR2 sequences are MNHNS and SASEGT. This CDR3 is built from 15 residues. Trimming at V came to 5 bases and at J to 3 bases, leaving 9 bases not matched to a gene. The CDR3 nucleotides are TGTGCCAGCAGTCTGGGTAGGGGACTAGTCTACGAGCAGTACTTC. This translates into CASSLGRGLVYEQYF.

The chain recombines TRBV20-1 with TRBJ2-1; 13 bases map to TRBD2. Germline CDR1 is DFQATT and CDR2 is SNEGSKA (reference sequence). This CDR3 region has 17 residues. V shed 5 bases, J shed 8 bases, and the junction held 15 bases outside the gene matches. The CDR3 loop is CSAQAGPGLAGWDEQFF. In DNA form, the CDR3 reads TGCAGTGCTCAGGCGGGACCGGGACTAGCGGGATGGGATGAGCAGTTCTTC.

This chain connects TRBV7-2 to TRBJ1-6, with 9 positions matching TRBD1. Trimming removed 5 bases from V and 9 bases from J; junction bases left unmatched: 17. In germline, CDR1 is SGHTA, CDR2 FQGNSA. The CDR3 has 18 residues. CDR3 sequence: CASSHGQGKLSSGSPLHF. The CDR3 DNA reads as TGTGCCAGCAGCCACGGACAGGGGAAGTTATCGAGCGGTTCACCCCTCCACTTT.

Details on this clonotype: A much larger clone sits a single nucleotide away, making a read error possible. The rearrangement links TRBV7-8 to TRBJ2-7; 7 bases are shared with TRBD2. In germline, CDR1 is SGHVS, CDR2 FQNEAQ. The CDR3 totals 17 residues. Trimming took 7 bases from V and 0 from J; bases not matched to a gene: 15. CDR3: CASNFSRGGGSSYEQYF. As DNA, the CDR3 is TGTGCCAGCAACTTTAGTCGTGGCGGGGGTAGCTCCTACGAGCAGTACTTC.

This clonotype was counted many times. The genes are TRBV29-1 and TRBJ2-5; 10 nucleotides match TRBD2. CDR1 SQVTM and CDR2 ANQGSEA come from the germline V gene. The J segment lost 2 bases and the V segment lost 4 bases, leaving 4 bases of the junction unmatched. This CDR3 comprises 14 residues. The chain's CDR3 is CSVVAGGRQETQYF. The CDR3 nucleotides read TGCAGCGTTGTAGCGGGAGGCCGTCAAGAGACCCAGTACTTC.

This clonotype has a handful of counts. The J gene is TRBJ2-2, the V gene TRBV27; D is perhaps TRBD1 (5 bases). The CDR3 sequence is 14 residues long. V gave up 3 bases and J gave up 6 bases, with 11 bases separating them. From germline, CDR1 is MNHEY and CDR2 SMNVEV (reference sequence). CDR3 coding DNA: TGTGCCAGCAGTTTCGACAGTCCCCCCGGGGAGCTGTTTTTT. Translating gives CASSFDSPPGELFF.

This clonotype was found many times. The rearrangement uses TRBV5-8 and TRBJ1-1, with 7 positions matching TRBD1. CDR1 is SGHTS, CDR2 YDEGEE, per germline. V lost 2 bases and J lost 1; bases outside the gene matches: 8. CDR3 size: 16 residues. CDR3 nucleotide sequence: TGTGCCAGCAGCTTCATCCCCGGGACAGAGAACACTGAAGCTTTCTTT. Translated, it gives CASSFIPGTENTEAFF.

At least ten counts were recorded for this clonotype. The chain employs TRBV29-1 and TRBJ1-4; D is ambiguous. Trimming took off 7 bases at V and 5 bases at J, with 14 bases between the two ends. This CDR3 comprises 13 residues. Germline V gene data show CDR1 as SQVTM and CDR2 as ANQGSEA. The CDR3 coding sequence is TGCAGCGCGTCCCGGGGATACAATGAAAAACTGTTTTTT. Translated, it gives CSASRGYNEKLFF.

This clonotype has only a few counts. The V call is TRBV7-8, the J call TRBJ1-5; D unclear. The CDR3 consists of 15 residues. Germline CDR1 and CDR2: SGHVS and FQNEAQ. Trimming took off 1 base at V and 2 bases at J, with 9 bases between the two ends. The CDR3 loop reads CASSLENGRNQPQHF. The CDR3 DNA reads TGTGCCAGCAGCTTAGAAAATGGGCGCAATCAGCCCCAGCATTTT.

The CDR3 DNA follows: TGTGCCAGCTCCCTTACTATCGGCCAGAGGAACACTGAAGCTTTCTTT. Translating gives CASSLTIGQRNTEAFF. The chain carries TRBV18 and TRBJ1-1; D not certain. The V gene's germline CDR1 is KGHSH and CDR2 LQKENI. V was trimmed by 6 bases and J by 1 base, leaving 18 bases between them. CDR3 length: 16 amino acids.

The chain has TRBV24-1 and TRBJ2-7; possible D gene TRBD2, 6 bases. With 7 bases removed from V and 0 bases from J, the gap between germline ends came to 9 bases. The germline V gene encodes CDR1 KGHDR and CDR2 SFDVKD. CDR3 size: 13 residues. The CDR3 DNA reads TGTGCCACCAGGGGGGACTTCTCCTACGAGCAGTACTTC. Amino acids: CATRGDFSYEQYF.

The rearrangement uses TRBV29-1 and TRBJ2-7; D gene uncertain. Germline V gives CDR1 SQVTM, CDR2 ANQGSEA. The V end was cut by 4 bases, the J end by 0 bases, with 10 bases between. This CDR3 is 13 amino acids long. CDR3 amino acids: CSVGMENSYEQYF. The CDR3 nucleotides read TGCAGCGTTGGAATGGAGAACTCCTACGAGCAGTACTTC.

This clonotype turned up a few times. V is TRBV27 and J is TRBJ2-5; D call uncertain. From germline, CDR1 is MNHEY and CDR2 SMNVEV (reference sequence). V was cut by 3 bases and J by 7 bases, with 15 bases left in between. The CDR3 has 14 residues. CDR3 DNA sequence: TGTGCCAGCAGTTTCTCCACCCAGAGCGTGACCCAGTACTTC. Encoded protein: CASSFSTQSVTQYF.

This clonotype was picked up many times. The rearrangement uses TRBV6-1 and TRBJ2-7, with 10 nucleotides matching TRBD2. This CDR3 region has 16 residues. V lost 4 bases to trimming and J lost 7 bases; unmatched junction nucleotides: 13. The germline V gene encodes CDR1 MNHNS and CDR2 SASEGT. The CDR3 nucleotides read TGTGCCAGCAGTGCCTTGCGACTAGCGGGCTCAGGGGAGCAGTACTTC. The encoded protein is CASSALRLAGSGEQYF.

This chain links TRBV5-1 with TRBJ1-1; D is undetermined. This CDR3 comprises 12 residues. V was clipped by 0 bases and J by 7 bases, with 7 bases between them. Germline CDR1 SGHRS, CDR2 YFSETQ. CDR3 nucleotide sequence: TGCGCCAGCAGCTTGGAAGTGGGTGAAGCTTTCTTT. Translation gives CASSLEVGEAFF.

The CDR3 region has the DNA TGCGCCAGCAGCCAAGTTCAGGACAGCTCTGGGGCCAACGTCCTGACTTTC. It specifies CASSQVQDSSGANVLTF. This chain connects TRBV4-1 to TRBJ2-6, with a tentative D call TRBD1 (6 bases). Trimming left V 1 base short and J 0 bases short, with 10 bases between. Germline V CDR1 and CDR2: MGHRA, YSYEKL. The CDR3 totals 17 residues.

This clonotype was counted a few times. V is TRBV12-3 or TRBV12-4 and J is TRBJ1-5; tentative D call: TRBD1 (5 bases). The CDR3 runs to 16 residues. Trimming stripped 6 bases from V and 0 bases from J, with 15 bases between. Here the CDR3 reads CASSPGAAHSNQPQHF. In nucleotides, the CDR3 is TGTGCCAGCAGCCCCGGGGCGGCACATAGCAATCAGCCCCAGCATTTT.

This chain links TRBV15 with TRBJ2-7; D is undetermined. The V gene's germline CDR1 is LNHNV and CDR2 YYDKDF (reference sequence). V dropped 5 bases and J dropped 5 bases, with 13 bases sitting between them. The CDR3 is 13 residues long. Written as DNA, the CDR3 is TGTGCCACCAGCTCAAAGGGTAGGCACGAGCAGTACTTC. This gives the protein CATSSKGRHEQYF.

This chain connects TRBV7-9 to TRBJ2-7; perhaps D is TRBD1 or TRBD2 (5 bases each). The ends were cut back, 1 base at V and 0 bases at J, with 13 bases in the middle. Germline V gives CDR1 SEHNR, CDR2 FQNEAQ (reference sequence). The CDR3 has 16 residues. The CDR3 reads CASSLGRGGSSYEQYF. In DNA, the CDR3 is TGTGCCAGCAGCTTAGGAAGGGGTGGGAGCTCCTACGAGCAGTACTTC.

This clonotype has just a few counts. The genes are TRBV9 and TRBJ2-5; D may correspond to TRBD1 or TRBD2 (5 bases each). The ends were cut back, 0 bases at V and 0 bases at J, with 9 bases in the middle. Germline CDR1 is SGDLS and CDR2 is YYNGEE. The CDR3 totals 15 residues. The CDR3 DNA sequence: TGTGCCAGCAGCGTAGGAGGGGCCAACCAAGAGACCCAGTACTTC. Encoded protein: CASSVGGANQETQYF.

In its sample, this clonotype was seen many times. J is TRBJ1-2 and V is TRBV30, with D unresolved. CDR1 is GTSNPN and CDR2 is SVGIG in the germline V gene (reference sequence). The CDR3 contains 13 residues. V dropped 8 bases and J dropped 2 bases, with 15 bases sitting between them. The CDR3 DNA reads TGTGCCCAAACCTCGGCCTTGAACTATGGCTACACCTTC. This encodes CAQTSALNYGYTF.

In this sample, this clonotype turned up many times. The CDR3 protein is CASSLELAGDEQYF. The CDR3 DNA sequence: TGTGCCAGCAGCTTAGAACTAGCGGGAGACGAGCAGTACTTC. The gene calls are TRBV7-6 and TRBJ2-7; TRBD2 matches at 11 bases. Trimming took 1 base from V and 5 from J; bases not matched to a gene: 1. Germline V gene data show CDR1 as SGHVS and CDR2 as FNYEAQ. CDR3 length: 14 residues.

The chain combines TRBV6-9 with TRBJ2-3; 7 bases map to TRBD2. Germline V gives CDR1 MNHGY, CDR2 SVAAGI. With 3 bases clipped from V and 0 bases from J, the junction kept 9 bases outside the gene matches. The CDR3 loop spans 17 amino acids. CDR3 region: CASSYPLASGSTDTQYF. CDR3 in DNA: TGTGCCAGCAGTTACCCGTTGGCTAGCGGTAGCACAGATACGCAGTATTTT.

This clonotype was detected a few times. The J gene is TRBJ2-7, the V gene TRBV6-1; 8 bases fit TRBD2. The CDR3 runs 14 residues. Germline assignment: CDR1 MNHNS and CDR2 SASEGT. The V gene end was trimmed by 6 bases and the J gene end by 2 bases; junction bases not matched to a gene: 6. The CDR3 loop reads CASSGLAATYEQYF. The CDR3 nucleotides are TGTGCCAGCAGCGGACTAGCTGCTACCTACGAGCAGTACTTC.